This TCR beta chain was identified during a study of cytomegalovirus exposure and HLA in healthy donors. Nominal health characterized the donors when sampled, though unrecorded immune exposures were likely. Amplification used 60 Vbeta primers and 13 Jbeta primers. The assay was immunoSEQ multiplex PCR, and TCRdb's table has in-frame clones only and misses some. The sample has about 220,000 clones, over 65% seen once. Remarks on this clone: The antigen remains unidentified.

Points from the study as a whole: Whilst most TCR sequences proved rare, a subset of public TCRs occurred across many donors. In a later analysis, TCR beta V- and J-gene trimming showed a link to a missense DCLRE1C variant.

Germline-derived CDR1 and CDR2 are SGHTA and FQGNSA. This CDR3 spans 13 amino acids. Trimming removed 4 bases from V and 5 bases from J, with 11 bases in between. This receptor was obtained from a man between 18 and 29 years old in good health and CMV-seronegative. This rearrangement joins TRBV7-2 to TRBJ1-1, with a possible D match to TRBD1 (6 bases). The sample consisted of PBMCs. The CDR3 nucleotides are TGTGCCAGCAGCTCGATTAGGGGGACTGAAGCTTTCTTT. Amino acids: CASSSIRGTEAFF.